This is a list of T cell receptor beta chains from one sample in a study of T-cell memory formation after mild COVID-19. In TCRdb, the 5' RACE reads were re-called with MiXCR into one record per CDR3 protein. The sample yields about 250,000 distinct CDR3 sequences, about a sixth seen once. Sequenced material: PBMCs or a T cell subset sorted from them (not recorded which). These receptors were taken from a man aged 18 to 29 who had mild COVID-19 (a few samples of this study predate the infection). Cell type and time point are not known. The CDR3 runs from the conserved cysteine through the conserved F or W. Fields, in order: V gene, clone size, D gene, J gene, CDR3 protein, CDR3 DNA. The D gene is left open where the match is weak. Some rows mark clone size as missing; the rest say once, few, many or name a class of expanded clone.

TRBV12-3/TRBV12-4,NA,NA,TRBJ1-2,CASRLGVNYGYTF,TGTGCCAGCAGGTTGGGGGTTAACTATGGCTACACCTTC
TRBV29-1,few,NA,TRBJ2-7,CSVVGIGYEQYF,TGCAGCGTTGTAGGGATCGGCTACGAGCAGTACTTC
TRBV5-1,few,NA,TRBJ1-1,CASKIQGYTEAFF,TGCGCCAGCAAAATACAGGGTTACACTGAAGCTTTCTTT
TRBV4-2,NA,NA,TRBJ1-1,CASSQDDFRTAGGAFF,TGTGCCAGCAGCCAAGATGATTTCCGGACAGCGGGCGGAGCTTTCTTT
TRBV15,few,NA,TRBJ1-6,CATSRKTGTQSPLHF,TGTGCCACCAGCAGGAAAACAGGGACTCAATCACCCCTCCACTTT
TRBV12-3/TRBV12-4,many,TRBD1,TRBJ1-4,CASSRGSGQGDEKLFF,TGTGCCAGCAGCCGAGGGTCAGGACAGGGGGATGAAAAACTGTTTTTT
TRBV9,NA,NA,TRBJ2-7,CASSANGVSYEQYF,TGTGCCAGCAGCGCCAATGGGGTATCCTACGAGCAGTACTTC
TRBV5-6,few,NA,TRBJ2-3,CASTETVTDTQYF,TGTGCCAGCACCGAAACGGTGACAGATACGCAGTATTTT
TRBV12-3/TRBV12-4,few,NA,TRBJ2-2,CASSLGSRPNTGELFF,TGTGCCAGCAGTTTAGGTTCGAGACCGAACACCGGGGAGCTGTTTTTT
TRBV12-3/TRBV12-4,NA,TRBD1,TRBJ1-3,CAGDRENGNTIYF,TGTGCCGGCGACAGGGAAAACGGAAACACCATATATTTT
TRBV7-6,NA,NA,TRBJ2-1,CASSLDLRNNEQFF,TGTGCCAGCAGCTTAGACCTCCGGAACAATGAGCAGTTCTTC
TRBV20-1,NA,TRBD2,TRBJ2-7,CSASVPSSGPYEQYF,TGCAGTGCTAGTGTTCCGTCTAGCGGACCCTACGAGCAGTACTTC
TRBV7-2,many,NA,TRBJ2-7,CASSPARAPYEQYF,TGTGCCAGCAGCCCTGCCAGGGCCCCCTACGAGCAGTACTTC
TRBV14,NA,NA,TRBJ2-5,CASSRRSDSQETQYF,TGTGCCAGCAGCCGAAGGTCGGACAGCCAAGAGACCCAGTACTTC
TRBV12-3/TRBV12-4,NA,NA,TRBJ2-5,CASSEMETQYF,TGTGCCAGCAGCGAGATGGAGACCCAGTACTTC
TRBV7-2,NA,TRBD2,TRBJ2-5,CASSRTSGGAETQYF,TGTGCCAGCAGCCGGACGAGCGGGGGGGCGGAGACCCAGTACTTC
TRBV5-1,NA,TRBD2,TRBJ2-2,CASSLAPSGTDGELFF,TGCGCCAGCAGCTTGGCTCCTAGCGGAACGGACGGGGAGCTGTTTTTT
TRBV28,few,NA,TRBJ2-5,CASSLDSWETQYF,TGTGCCAGCAGTCTGGACAGTTGGGAGACCCAGTACTTC
TRBV2,few,NA,TRBJ2-2,CASSFYTNTGELFF,TGTGCCAGCAGTTTCTACACGAACACCGGGGAGCTGTTTTTT
TRBV20-1,few,NA,TRBJ1-3,CSAWRGDGHSGNTIYF,TGCAGTGCTTGGCGGGGGGACGGGCACTCTGGAAACACCATATATTTT
TRBV5-1,few,TRBD1,TRBJ1-1,CASSSDRATEAFF,TGCGCCAGCAGCTCCGACAGGGCTACTGAAGCTTTCTTT
TRBV25-1,NA,TRBD1,TRBJ2-7,CASRTGGGYEQYF,TGTGCCAGCAGGACAGGGGGCGGGTACGAGCAGTACTTC
TRBV7-2,many,NA,TRBJ1-2,CASSLVGGVDYGYTF,TGTGCCAGCAGCTTAGTTGGGGGGGTGGACTATGGCTACACCTTC
TRBV6-5,NA,TRBD1,TRBJ1-2,CASSYSGQGWGGYTF,TGTGCCAGCAGTTACTCGGGACAGGGGTGGGGCGGCTACACCTTC
TRBV19,NA,NA,TRBJ1-1,CASSMGRDTEAFF,TGTGCCAGTAGTATGGGACGGGACACTGAAGCTTTCTTT
TRBV4-3,few,NA,TRBJ2-1,CASSQEGSPVFYNEQFF,TGCGCCAGCAGCCAAGAGGGGTCCCCTGTTTTCTACAATGAGCAGTTCTTC
TRBV5-1,NA,TRBD2,TRBJ2-3,CASAVAGHTDTQYF,TGCGCCAGCGCGGTAGCGGGGCACACAGATACGCAGTATTTT
TRBV7-9,few,NA,TRBJ2-7,CASSPGSSEQYF,TGTGCCAGCAGCCCGGGTAGCAGTGAGCAGTACTTC
TRBV7-9,few,NA,TRBJ1-1,CASSLWGSNTEAFF,TGTGCCAGCAGCTTATGGGGTTCGAACACTGAAGCTTTCTTT
TRBV7-2,many,NA,TRBJ2-1,CASSPQAGSYNEQFF,TGTGCCAGCAGCCCCCAGGCGGGATCCTACAATGAGCAGTTCTTC
TRBV5-5,NA,NA,TRBJ1-5,CASSLDVFGQPQHF,TGTGCCAGCAGCTTGGACGTTTTTGGTCAGCCCCAGCATTTT
TRBV5-1,few,TRBD1,TRBJ1-5,CASSLNRGQPQHF,TGCGCCAGCAGCTTGAACAGGGGACAGCCCCAGCATTTT
TRBV20-1,NA,NA,TRBJ1-1,CSARKSTEAFF,TGCAGTGCTAGGAAAAGTACTGAAGCTTTCTTT
TRBV25-1,NA,TRBD1,TRBJ2-2,CASSVTGGWNTGELFF,TGTGCCAGCAGTGTTACAGGGGGCTGGAACACCGGGGAGCTGTTTTTT
TRBV7-2,many,NA,TRBJ2-3,CATLRPGGTDTQYF,TGTGCCACCCTCAGGCCGGGTGGCACAGATACGCAGTATTTT
TRBV5-1,few,NA,TRBJ2-6,CASSRDSLSGANVLTF,TGCGCCAGCAGCCGTGACAGTCTCTCTGGGGCCAACGTCCTGACTTTC
TRBV6-2/TRBV6-3,NA,NA,TRBJ2-3,CATGGGGAFDTQYF,TGTGCCACCGGAGGAGGGGGGGCCTTCGATACGCAGTATTTT
TRBV6-4,few,NA,TRBJ2-3,CASSDVGYTDTQYF,TGTGCCAGCAGTGACGTAGGGTACACAGATACGCAGTATTTT